This entry lists 10 T cell receptor beta chains sequenced from one sample in a study of T cells expressing NK-cell markers. Following a re-call of the 5' RACE reads, TCRdb has one entry per CDR3 protein and lacks DNA. The sample totals 400,000 to 550,000 distinct CDR3 sequences; its top ten clones hold under 7.5%. The specimen was blood T cells: a sorted CD56 or NKG2C T cell subset, CD4+ or CD8+ T cells, or bulk PBMC T cells (not recorded which). The receptor set was obtained from a woman between 18 and 70 years old in good health.

The V gene is TRBV11-2, the J gene TRBJ2-1; TCRdb names TRBD2, which stays unverified in the absence of DNA. Germline CDR1 SGHAT, CDR2 FQNNGV. This CDR3 contains 13 residues. The CDR3 is CASSPRLVDEQFF.

The chain combines TRBV12-3 or TRBV12-4 with TRBJ2-5; TCRdb designates TRBD1, a call that cannot be tested without DNA. The length of the CDR3 is 14 residues. CDR3 sequence reads: CASSTNRGRETQYF.

The gene calls are TRBV7-3 and TRBJ2-2. The CDR3 covers 14 residues. Germline V gene sequence: CDR1 SGHTA, CDR2 FQGTGA. The CDR3 sequence: CASSSLGNTGELFF. Variable domain in full (rest from reference TRBV7-3 and TRBJ2-2): GAGVSQTPSNKVTEKGKYVELRCDPISGHTALYWYRQSLGQGPEFLIYFQGTGAADDSGLPNDRFFAVRPEGSVSTLKIQRTERGDSAVYLCASSSLGNTGELFFGEGSRLTVL.

The CDR3 protein is CASNPSGRPTDTQYF. V is TRBV27 and J is TRBJ2-3; the TCRdb D gene call, TRBD2, has no DNA to confirm it. The CDR3 is 15 amino acids. Germline V gene sequence: CDR1 MNHEY, CDR2 SMNVEV (reference sequence).

The chain has TRBV5-1 and TRBJ2-1; checking the TCRdb D call of TRBD2 is not possible without DNA. CDR1 and CDR2 (germline): SGHRS, YFSETQ. The CDR3 is 15 residues long. The CDR3 here is CASSFITSGGTEQFF.

This chain joins TRBV20-1 and TRBJ2-1; TCRdb calls TRBD2, which cannot be checked without DNA. CDR3 length equals 17 residues. Germline CDR1 reads DFQATT; CDR2 reads SNEGSKA (reference sequence). The CDR3 here is CSAIASGSPRSYNEQFF.

This chain connects TRBV7-3 to TRBJ2-5. Germline CDR1 SGHTA, CDR2 FQGTGA. CDR3 length equals 13 residues. CDR3 residues: CASSLYLQETQYF. The full variable domain, in which reference TRBV7-3 and TRBJ2-5 provide the parts outside the CDR3, is GAGVSQTPSNKVTEKGKYVELRCDPISGHTALYWYRQSLGQGPEFLIYFQGTGAADDSGLPNDRFFAVRPEGSVSTLKIQRTERGDSAVYLCASSLYLQETQYFGPGTRLLVL.

V gene TRBV5-1 combines with J gene TRBJ2-7. Germline V CDR1 and CDR2: SGHRS, YFSETQ. The CDR3 extends over 15 amino acids. CDR3 loop: CASSGVAPSSYEQYF.

The chain joins TRBV27 to TRBJ2-7; checking the TCRdb D call of TRBD1 is not possible without DNA. CDR1 and CDR2 from the germline V gene are MNHEY and SMNVEV (reference sequence). CDR3 length: 15 residues. CDR3 amino acids: CASSSRTGEGGEQYF.

This chain links TRBV4-1 with TRBJ2-1; TCRdb designates TRBD1, a call that cannot be tested without DNA. The CDR3 is 16 amino acids. The germline V gene encodes CDR1 MGHRA and CDR2 YSYEKL. CDR3 amino acids: CASSQVRDRVWDEQFF.